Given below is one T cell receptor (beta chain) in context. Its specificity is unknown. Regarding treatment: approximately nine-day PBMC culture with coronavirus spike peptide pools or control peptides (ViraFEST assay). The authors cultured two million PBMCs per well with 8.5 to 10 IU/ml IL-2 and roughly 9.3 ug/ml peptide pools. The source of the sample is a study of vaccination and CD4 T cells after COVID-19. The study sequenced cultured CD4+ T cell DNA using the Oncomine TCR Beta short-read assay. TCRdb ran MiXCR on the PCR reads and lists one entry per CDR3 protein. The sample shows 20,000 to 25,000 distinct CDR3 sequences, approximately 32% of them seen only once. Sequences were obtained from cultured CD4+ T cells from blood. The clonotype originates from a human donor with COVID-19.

In DNA form, the CDR3 reads TGCAGTGCTTGGACGGGTAGCAATCAGCCCCAGCATTTT. This encodes CSAWTGSNQPQHF. The V call is TRBV20-1, the J call TRBJ1-5, with D uncertain. Trimming removed 5 bases at V and 0 bases at J, with 8 bases between. The length of the CDR3 is 13 residues. Germline loops: CDR1 DFQATT, CDR2 SNEGSKA (reference sequence).